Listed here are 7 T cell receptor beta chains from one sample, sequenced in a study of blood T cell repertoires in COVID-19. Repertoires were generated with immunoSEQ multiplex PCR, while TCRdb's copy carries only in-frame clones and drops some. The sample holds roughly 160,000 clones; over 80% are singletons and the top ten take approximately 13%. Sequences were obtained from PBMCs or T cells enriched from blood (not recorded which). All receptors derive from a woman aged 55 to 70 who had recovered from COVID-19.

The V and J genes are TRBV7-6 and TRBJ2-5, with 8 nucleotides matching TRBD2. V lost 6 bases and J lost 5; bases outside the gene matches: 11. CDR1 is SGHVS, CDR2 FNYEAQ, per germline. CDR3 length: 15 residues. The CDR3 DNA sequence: TGTGCCAGCAGTATAGTTCCGGGGGGGCAGGAGACCCAGTACTTC. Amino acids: CASSIVPGGQETQYF.

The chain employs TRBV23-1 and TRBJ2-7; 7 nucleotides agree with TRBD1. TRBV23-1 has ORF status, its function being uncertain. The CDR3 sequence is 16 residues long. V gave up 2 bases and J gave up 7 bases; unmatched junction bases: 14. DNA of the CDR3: TGCGCCAGCAGTCAACCCTCGGGGACAGTTAGGCCGGAGCAGTACTTC. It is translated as CASSQPSGTVRPEQYF.

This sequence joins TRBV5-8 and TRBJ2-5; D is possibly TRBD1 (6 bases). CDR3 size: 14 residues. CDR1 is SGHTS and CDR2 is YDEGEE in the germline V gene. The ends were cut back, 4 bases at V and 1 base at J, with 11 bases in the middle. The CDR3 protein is CASSVTGGQETQYF. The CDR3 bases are TGTGCCAGCAGCGTGACAGGAGGCCAAGAGACCCAGTACTTC.

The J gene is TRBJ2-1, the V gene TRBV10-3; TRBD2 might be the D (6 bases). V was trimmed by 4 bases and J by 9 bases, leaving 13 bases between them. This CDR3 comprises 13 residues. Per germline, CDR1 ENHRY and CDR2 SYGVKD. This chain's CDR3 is CAISAQLGGEQFF. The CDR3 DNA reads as TGTGCCATCAGTGCCCAATTGGGGGGTGAGCAGTTCTTC.

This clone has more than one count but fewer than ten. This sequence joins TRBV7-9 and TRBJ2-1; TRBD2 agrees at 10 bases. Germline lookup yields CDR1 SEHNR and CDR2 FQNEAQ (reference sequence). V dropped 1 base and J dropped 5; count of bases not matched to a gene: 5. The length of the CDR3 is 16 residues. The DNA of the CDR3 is TGTGCCAGCAGCTTAGGGGAAGCGGGAGGGGACAATGAGCAGTTCTTC. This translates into CASSLGEAGGDNEQFF. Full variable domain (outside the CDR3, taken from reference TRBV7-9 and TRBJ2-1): DTGVSQNPRHKITKRGQNVTFRCDPISEHNRLYWYRQTLGQGPEFLTYFQNEAQLEKSRLLSDRFSAERPKGSFSTLEIQRTEQGDSAMYLCASSLGEAGGDNEQFFGPGTRLTVL.

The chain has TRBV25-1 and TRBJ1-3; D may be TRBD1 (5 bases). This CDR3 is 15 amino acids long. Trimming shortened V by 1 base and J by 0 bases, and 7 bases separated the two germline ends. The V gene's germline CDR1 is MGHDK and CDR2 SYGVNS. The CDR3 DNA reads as TGTGCCAGCAGTGAATGGGGGGTCTCTGGAAACACCATATATTTT. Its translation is CASSEWGVSGNTIYF.

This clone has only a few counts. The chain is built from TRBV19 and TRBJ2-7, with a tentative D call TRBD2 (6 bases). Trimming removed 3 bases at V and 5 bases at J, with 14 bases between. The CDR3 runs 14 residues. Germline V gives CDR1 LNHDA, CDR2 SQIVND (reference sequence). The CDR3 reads CASSIMTGDHEQYF. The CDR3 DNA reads TGTGCCAGTAGTATTATGACGGGGGACCACGAGCAGTACTTC. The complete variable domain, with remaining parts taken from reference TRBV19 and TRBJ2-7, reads DGGITQSPKYLFRKEGQNVTLSCEQNLNHDAMYWYRQDPGQGLRLIYYSQIVNDFQKGDIAEGYSVSREKKESFPLTVTSAQKNPTAFYLCASSIMTGDHEQYFGPGTRLTVT.